These T cell receptor beta chains were read from a single sample in a study of cytomegalovirus exposure and HLA in healthy donors. Produced via immunoSEQ multiplex PCR; TCRdb's table is partial and in-frame only. This repertoire includes about 190,000 clones. The sequencing sample was made of PBMCs. The source is a man aged 25-45 years in good health and CMV-seronegative. The CDR3 runs from the conserved cysteine through the conserved F or W. D genes are given only for firm matches.

d_call,j_call,v_call,cdr3_aa,cdr3_nt
-,TRBJ1-3,TRBV7-9,CASSRYLMQGSGNTIYF,TGTGCCAGCAGCCGCTATTTGATGCAGGGCTCTGGAAACACCATATATTTT
-,TRBJ2-3,TRBV30,CAWSPPIPELKTDTQYF,TGTGCCTGGAGTCCCCCAATACCTGAACTGAAAACAGATACGCAGTATTTT
-,TRBJ1-1,TRBV10-3,CAISEGEGTQAAFF,TGTGCCATCAGTGAAGGGGAAGGCACCCAGGCGGCTTTCTTT
-,TRBJ1-5,TRBV4-1,CASSQDWGVVPSNQPQHF,TGCGCCAGCAGCCAAGATTGGGGGGTTGTCCCTTCCAATCAGCCCCAGCATTTT
TRBD1,TRBJ2-5,TRBV28,CASSLLGQGGRETQYF,TGTGCCAGCAGCCTCCTCGGACAGGGGGGGCGAGAGACCCAGTACTTC
-,TRBJ2-1,TRBV5-1,CASTGSSYNEQFF,TGCGCCAGCACCGGTAGCTCCTACAATGAGCAGTTCTTC
TRBD2,TRBJ2-7,TRBV7-8,CASIPSGGYEQYF,TGTGCCAGCATTCCTAGCGGGGGCTACGAGCAGTACTTC
-,TRBJ2-3,TRBV6-5,CASSYTGGLYDTQYF,TGTGCCAGCAGTTATACGGGGGGCCTGTATGATACGCAGTATTTT
TRBD1,TRBJ2-2,TRBV2,CASSEIGTGSTGELFF,TGTGCCAGCAGTGAAATTGGGACAGGGAGCACCGGGGAGCTGTTTTTT
TRBD2,TRBJ2-1,TRBV10-1,CASSPGTSGGHSYNEQFF,TGCGCCAGCAGTCCCGGGACTAGCGGGGGCCACTCCTACAATGAGCAGTTCTTC
TRBD1,TRBJ2-7,TRBV10-3,CAISDQSTGVAYEQYF,TGTGCCATCAGTGACCAATCGACAGGGGTGGCCTACGAGCAGTACTTC
-,TRBJ1-1,TRBV7-2,CASSSQRAGTEAFF,TGTGCCAGCAGCTCACAGAGGGCTGGAACTGAAGCTTTCTTT
-,TRBJ2-3,TRBV30,CAWRGPSTDTQYF,TGTGCCTGGAGGGGGCCGAGCACAGATACGCAGTATTTT
-,TRBJ2-3,TRBV28,CASSYWRGPTDTQYF,TGTGCCAGCAGTTACTGGCGGGGGCCCACAGATACGCAGTATTTT
-,TRBJ1-3,TRBV5-1,CASRGGVSGNTIYF,TGCGCCAGCAGAGGGGGAGTCTCTGGAAACACCATATATTTT
-,TRBJ2-5,TRBV9,CASSVEGGGETQYF,TGTGCCAGCAGCGTAGAGGGAGGGGGAGAGACCCAGTACTTC
TRBD1,TRBJ2-3,TRBV29-1,CSVLDRGVSFSTDTQYF,TGCAGCGTTCTCGACAGGGGCGTTTCTTTTAGCACAGATACGCAGTATTTT
TRBD2,TRBJ2-7,TRBV27,CASSPGTSGTREQYF,TGTGCCAGCAGTCCGGGGACTAGCGGGACCCGCGAGCAGTACTTC
-,TRBJ2-2,TRBV18,CASSPPGQGYTGELFF,TGTGCCAGCTCACCTCCAGGGCAGGGGTACACCGGGGAGCTGTTTTTT
TRBD1,TRBJ2-2,TRBV5-6,CASSSSTGGRWELFF,TGTGCCAGCAGTTCATCCACAGGGGGCCGCTGGGAGCTGTTTTTT
-,TRBJ1-3,TRBV9,CASSVAAGNTIYF,TGTGCCAGCAGCGTAGCGGCTGGAAACACCATATATTTT
-,TRBJ1-5,TRBV5-3,CARSLVFSYSNQPQHF,TGTGCCAGAAGCTTGGTTTTTAGCTATAGCAATCAGCCCCAGCATTTT
TRBD1,TRBJ2-1,TRBV19,CASSIDLWGQGLNEQFF,TGTGCCAGTAGTATAGATCTATGGGGACAGGGTCTCAATGAGCAGTTCTTC
TRBD2,TRBJ2-7,TRBV27,CASSMLWGGVHEQYF,TGTGCCAGCAGTATGCTGTGGGGGGGTGTCCACGAGCAGTACTTC
TRBD2,TRBJ2-1,TRBV4-3,CASSQGVSGANEQFF,TGCGCCAGCAGCCAAGGAGTTAGCGGGGCTAATGAGCAGTTCTTC
TRBD1,TRBJ2-3,TRBV5-6,CASISRQGEDTQYF,TGTGCCAGCATCTCACGACAGGGTGAAGATACGCAGTATTTT
TRBD1,TRBJ2-1,TRBV7-6,CASSYRQGMVDEQFF,TGTGCCAGCAGCTACCGACAGGGAATGGTCGATGAGCAGTTCTTC
TRBD1,TRBJ2-3,TRBV28,CASRGQGGNTDTQYF,TGTGCCAGCCGGGGACAGGGAGGAAACACAGATACGCAGTATTTT
-,TRBJ1-6,TRBV21-1,CASSKAKGLSYNSPLHF,TGTGCCAGCAGCAAAGCTAAGGGGTTGTCCTATAATTCACCCCTCCACTTT
TRBD2,TRBJ2-7,TRBV27,CASSFSGAAYEQYF,TGTGCCAGCAGTTTCAGCGGGGCCGCCTACGAGCAGTACTTC
-,TRBJ1-1,TRBV5-1,CASSPSLNTEAFF,TGCGCCAGCAGCCCCTCGTTGAACACTGAAGCTTTCTTT
-,TRBJ2-5,TRBV9,CASSPRYQETQYF,TGTGCCAGCAGCCCCCGGTACCAAGAGACCCAGTACTTC
TRBD1,TRBJ2-7,TRBV7-9,CASSSSGGAFNEQYF,TGTGCCAGCAGCTCCTCAGGGGGCGCGTTCAACGAGCAGTACTTC
-,TRBJ2-2,TRBV7-3,CASSRGDSNTGELFF,TGTGCCAGCAGCCGCGGGGACTCGAACACCGGGGAGCTGTTTTTT
-,TRBJ2-3,TRBV4-1,CASSQDGRGGATDTQYF,TGCGCCAGCAGCCAAGACGGGCGGGGCGGCGCTACAGATACGCAGTATTTT
TRBD1,TRBJ1-1,TRBV4-1,CASSPTPYRGLNTEAFF,TGCGCCAGCAGCCCAACCCCTTACAGGGGGCTGAATACTGAAGCTTTCTTT
TRBD1,TRBJ1-1,TRBV4-1,CASSQDGTGMNTEAFF,TGCGCCAGCAGCCAAGATGGGACAGGGATGAACACTGAAGCTTTCTTT
TRBD1,TRBJ1-1,TRBV27,CASSPDTGVAVNTEAFF,TGTGCCAGCAGTCCAGATACAGGGGTAGCGGTGAACACTGAAGCTTTCTTT
-,TRBJ1-2,TRBV4-2,CASSQVGAGDGYTF,TGTGCCAGCAGCCAAGTAGGGGCAGGGGATGGCTACACCTTC
TRBD1,TRBJ1-1,TRBV19,CASRQQGDTEAFF,TGTGCCAGTAGGCAACAGGGGGACACTGAAGCTTTCTTT
TRBD1,TRBJ1-2,TRBV19,CASALGTGISNYGYTF,TGTGCCAGCGCCCTGGGGACAGGGATATCTAACTATGGCTACACCTTC
-,TRBJ2-5,TRBV10-1,CASSDHQTQYF,TGCGCCAGCAGTGACCATCAGACCCAGTACTTC
-,TRBJ2-5,TRBV6-1,CASAREAGEKKYF,TGTGCCAGCGCGAGGGAGGCAGGCGAGAAGAAGTACTTC
-,TRBJ1-5,TRBV7-4,CASSPFAPQQPTGYSNQPQHF,TGTGCCAGCAGCCCCTTTGCACCCCAACAACCGACAGGTTATAGCAATCAGCCCCAGCATTTT
-,TRBJ1-5,TRBV13,CASSMAGEKDQPQHF,TGTGCCAGCAGCATGGCAGGGGAGAAGGATCAGCCCCAGCATTTT
-,TRBJ1-1,TRBV5-1,CASSETGTTDTEAFF,TGCGCCAGCAGCGAGACCGGGACAACAGACACTGAAGCTTTCTTT
-,TRBJ2-7,TRBV28,CASSLGGVRGYEQYF,TGTGCCAGCAGTCTGGGCGGTGTCAGGGGTTACGAGCAGTACTTC
-,TRBJ1-1,TRBV19,CASLAAMNTEAFF,TGTGCCAGTTTGGCAGCGATGAACACTGAAGCTTTCTTT
TRBD1,TRBJ2-7,TRBV4-1,CASSHLGVQGEQYF,TGCGCCAGCAGCCACTTGGGTGTACAGGGGGAGCAGTACTTC
TRBD2,TRBJ2-5,TRBV18,CASSPGTSGRETQYF,TGTGCCAGCTCACCAGGGACTAGCGGGAGGGAGACCCAGTACTTC
-,TRBJ1-1,TRBV19,CASKQGFGTEAFF,TGTGCCAGTAAACAGGGATTCGGCACTGAAGCTTTCTTT
TRBD1,TRBJ2-2,TRBV30,CAWRQGQATGELFF,TGTGCCTGGAGACAGGGACAGGCCACCGGGGAGCTGTTTTTT